This TCR beta chain stems from a study of monozygotic twins with inflammatory bowel disease (dated by TCRdb to between 2018 and 2020). Regarding the research as a whole: In total, about 30 monozygotic twin pairs made up the full study: 19 Danish pairs, all IBD-discordant, plus nine German pairs, of which four were IBD-concordant and five were IBD-discordant. The search for disease-associated traits relied mainly on comparing, within discordant pairs, IBD patients with their genetically identical healthy co-twins. Each individual had, on average, about 151 000 unique TCRalpha sequences and 181 000 unique TCRbeta sequences available for analysis. Summary of the overall study and its limitations: No single strong signal or clonotype linked to IBD turned up in the results, so the idea that one exists was not supported. Because patients were on differing immunosuppressive treatments, the repertoires may have picked up extra background noise and inter-individual variability. Different T cell subtypes could not be distinguished in the analysis. TCRbeta repertoire diversity, by inverse Simpson index, was decreased in IBD patients compared with their healthy co-twins. Repertoire similarity did not differ between concordant and discordant twins, which could be due to limited statistical power. Compared with healthy twins, IBD patients shared fewer clonotypes with other individuals, and the difference was most pronounced in patients with signs of disease activity.

From each donor, an approximately 2.5 ml peripheral blood sample was collected into PAXgene tubes and kept at -80 degrees C. Without any T cell sorting, total RNA was extracted from whole blood using the PAXgene blood miRNA kit on an automated QIAcube. Peripheral blood from monozygotic twin pairs concordant or discordant for inflammatory bowel disease was subjected to deep TCRalpha and TCRbeta repertoire profiling with unique molecular barcoding. For every twin pair, smoking habits were documented, and each individual was categorised as a current, former or never smoker. Details on this clonotype: Its antigen is unknown.

Library method: 5' RACE. For each TCR library, around 4,000 ng of total RNA was used. For each sample, cDNA synthesis with SMARTScribe reverse transcriptase was split into eight separate reactions. During cDNA synthesis, template switching introduced unique molecular identifiers that contained a 6-nucleotide sample barcode. Two nested PCRs of approximately 16 and 10 cycles amplified the TCRalpha and TCRbeta cDNA, and bead purification followed each PCR. Before amplification, cDNA was treated with uracil DNA-glycosylase and purified using the QIAquick PCR purification kit. The second PCR added Illumina TruSeq-compatible adapters along with sample-specific barcodes. TapeStation and Qubit were used to check library quality and concentration, and approximately 5.4 ng of each library was pooled. The pooled libraries were sequenced with 2 x 100 bp reads and custom sequencing primers on an Illumina HiSeq2500 single-index Rapid Run. The study's processing was this. UMI-based consensus assembly with MiGEC version 1.2.6 was used to correct PCR and sequencing errors. V(D)J alignment, clonotype assembly and CDR3 extraction were performed with MiXCR version 2.1.1. Gene usage, clonotype sharing and MAIT/NKT TCR abundance were normalised by analysing the top 1000, 10 000 and 20 000 clonotypes per sample. Diversity was computed as the inverse Simpson index with the vegan R package after downsampling to 27 000 UMIs. Paired Mann-Whitney U tests on discordant twin pairs were used, with Benjamini-Hochberg multiple-testing correction. Once TCRdb had reprocessed the reads, it stored one entry per CDR3 protein sequence and supplied no DNA. These V and J calls derive from TCRdb rather than the authors' analysis. The sample has 200,000 to 250,000 distinct CDR3 sequences on record. The ten largest clones represent roughly 7.1% of the sample.

This TCR came from a human donor with ulcerative colitis or Crohn's disease, or a healthy co-twin of an affected twin (not recorded which). The sequenced material came from blood.

The CDR3: CASSQGASLSYEQYF. Recombination joined TRBV7-6 with TRBJ2-7; the TCRdb D gene call, TRBD1, has no DNA to confirm it. CDR1 and CDR2 (SGHVS, FNYEAQ) derive from the germline V gene. The CDR3 measures 15 amino acids from cysteine to phenylalanine. Only the protein is on record.